This T cell receptor beta chain comes out of a study of patients and donors after allogeneic stem cell transplantation. TCRdb re-called the RT-PCR reads with MiXCR, one entry per CDR3 protein. Seen here are 200,000 to 250,000 distinct CDR3 sequences, about 14% observed once, and the top ten hold around a tenth. J was trimmed by 0 bases and V by 4 bases; bases with no gene match: 10. Germline lookup yields CDR1 MGHRA and CDR2 YSYEKL. CDR3 length equals 17 residues. J is TRBJ2-3 and V is TRBV4-1, with TRBD2 matching over 7 bases. This clonotype originated in a human donor who was either an allogeneic HSCT recipient or a stem cell or donor lymphocyte infusion donor (not recorded which). It is not recorded whose cells these are; they may come from a transplant donor. The sequenced sample was blood, either unsorted or a sorted T cell fraction (not recorded which). CDR3 amino acids: CASSLTNSGASTDTQYF. CDR3 nucleotides: TGCGCCAGCAGCCTAACTAACAGCGGGGCAAGCACAGATACGCAGTATTTT.